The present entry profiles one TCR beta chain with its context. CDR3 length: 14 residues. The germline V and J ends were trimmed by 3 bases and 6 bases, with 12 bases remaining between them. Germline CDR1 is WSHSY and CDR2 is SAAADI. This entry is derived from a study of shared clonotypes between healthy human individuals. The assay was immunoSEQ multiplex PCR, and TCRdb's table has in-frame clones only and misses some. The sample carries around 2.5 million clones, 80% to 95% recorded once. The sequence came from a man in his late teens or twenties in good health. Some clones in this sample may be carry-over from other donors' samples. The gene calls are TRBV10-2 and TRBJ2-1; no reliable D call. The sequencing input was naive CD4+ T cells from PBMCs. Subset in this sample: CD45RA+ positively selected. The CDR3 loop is CASSDAWSANEQFF. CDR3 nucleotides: TGCGCCAGCAGTGATGCGTGGTCTGCCAATGAGCAGTTCTTC.